This passage covers 10 T cell receptor beta chains from one sample sequenced in a study of T cell changes during pregnancy in multiple sclerosis. Sequencing was performed with immunoSEQ multiplex PCR; in TCRdb, only in-frame clones are kept and a portion is missing. This table holds roughly 50,000 clones, around 92% found once. The sequences come from CD4+ T cells from peripheral blood mononuclear cells, collected in the third trimester of pregnancy. All receptors derive from a female donor with multiple sclerosis, enrolled in a pregnancy study.

In nucleotides, the CDR3 is TGTGCCAGCAGTTTTTGGGGACAGGGATCAGATAATTCACCCCTCCACTTT. Its protein is CASSFWGQGSDNSPLHF. The rearrangement joins TRBV27 to TRBJ1-6, with 9 bases matching TRBD1. Germline V gene lookup returns CDR1 MNHEY and CDR2 SMNVEV (reference sequence). The junction had 8 bases not matched to a gene; V was cut back by 3 bases and J by 5 bases. This CDR3 region has 17 residues.

V gene TRBV6-5 combines with J gene TRBJ1-6; TRBD1 agrees at 7 bases. CDR1 is MNHEY and CDR2 is SVGAGI in the germline V gene. The trim removed 6 bases at V and 10 bases at J, leaving 9 bases unmatched. This CDR3 spans 14 amino acids. CDR3 protein: CASRARQGGSPLHF. The DNA of the CDR3 is TGTGCCAGCAGAGCCAGACAGGGAGGATCACCCCTCCACTTT.

The genes are TRBV5-1 and TRBJ2-7; D gene ambiguous. The CDR3 is 13 amino acids. Between the trimmed V and J ends, which lost 0 bases and 0 bases, there was a span of 4 bases. Germline lookup yields CDR1 SGHRS and CDR2 YFSETQ. CDR3 residues: CASSLGSSYEQYF. The CDR3 coding sequence is TGCGCCAGCAGCTTGGGGAGCTCCTACGAGCAGTACTTC.

The chain employs TRBV5-1 and TRBJ2-7, with TRBD2 matching 7 bases. The CDR3 sequence is 13 residues long. Per germline, CDR1 SGHRS and CDR2 YFSETQ. J lost 0 bases, V lost 4 bases, and 1 base had no gene match. CDR3 DNA: TGCGCCAGCAGCCCTAGCGGCTCCTACGAGCAGTACTTC. This gives the protein CASSPSGSYEQYF.

The chain employs TRBV27 and TRBJ1-2; D possibly corresponds to TRBD1 (5 bases). The germline V gene encodes CDR1 MNHEY and CDR2 SMNVEV (reference sequence). The ends were cut back, 6 bases at V and 2 bases at J, with 16 bases in the middle. The CDR3 has 15 residues. CDR3: CASRSSGTTNYGYTF. Written as DNA, the CDR3 is TGTGCCAGCAGGTCCTCCGGGACTACGAACTATGGCTACACCTTC.

This sequence joins TRBV5-4 and TRBJ1-1; D gene uncertain. V was trimmed by 5 bases and J by 8 bases, leaving 19 bases between them. The V gene's germline CDR1 is SGHNT and CDR2 YYREEE (reference sequence). CDR3 length: 14 residues. The CDR3 loop reads CASRTGVAPTEAFF. CDR3 coding DNA: TGTGCCAGCAGAACCGGGGTAGCTCCGACCGAAGCTTTCTTT.

In DNA, the CDR3 is TGCGCCAGCAGCTTGGTGGCAGGGCGAGAGACCCAGTACTTC. It encodes CASSLVAGRETQYF. The V call is TRBV5-1, the J call TRBJ2-5; a weak D match, TRBD1 (5 bases). Germline CDR1 SGHRS, CDR2 YFSETQ. The CDR3 is made up of 14 amino acids. V gave up 0 bases and J gave up 4 bases, with 10 bases separating them.

This chain connects TRBV19 to TRBJ1-6; unclear D gene. Trimming stripped 5 bases from V and 7 bases from J, with 9 bases between. This CDR3 has 13 residues. Germline assignment: CDR1 LNHDA and CDR2 SQIVND (reference sequence). The CDR3 region has the DNA TGTGCCAGTAGTTCGGACTGGAATTCACCCCTCCACTTT. This gives the protein CASSSDWNSPLHF.

This CDR3 reads CASSLAVGQGTYTDTQYF. DNA of the CDR3: TGTGCCAGCAGCTTGGCCGTCGGTCAGGGGACCTACACAGATACGCAGTATTTT. The chain has TRBV5-6 and TRBJ2-3, with D maybe TRBD1 (6 bases). V was trimmed by 0 bases and J by 2 bases, leaving 19 bases between them. Looked up from germline, CDR1 is SGHDT and CDR2 is YYEEEE. This CDR3 is built from 18 residues.

In this sample, this clone turned up once. The chain couples TRBV5-1 to TRBJ1-1, with no clear D. The CDR3 totals 15 residues. V lost 3 bases to trimming and J lost 2 bases, with 14 bases between them. Germline V lookup: CDR1 SGHRS, CDR2 YFSETQ. The CDR3 DNA reads TGCGCCAGCAGCTCCACCCAGCAGGCTAACACTGAAGCTTTCTTT. Protein sequence: CASSSTQQANTEAFF.